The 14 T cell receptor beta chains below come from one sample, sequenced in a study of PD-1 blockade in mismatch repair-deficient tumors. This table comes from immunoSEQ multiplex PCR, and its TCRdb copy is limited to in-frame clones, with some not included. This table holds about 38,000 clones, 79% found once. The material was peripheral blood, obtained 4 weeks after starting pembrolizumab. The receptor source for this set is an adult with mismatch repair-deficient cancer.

The CDR3: CATAAQGGRKEETQYF. The CDR3 nucleotides are TGTGCCACCGCAGCCCAGGGGGGGAGAAAGGAAGAGACCCAGTACTTC. V and J are TRBV5-4 and TRBJ2-5; D possibly uses TRBD1 or TRBD2 (7 bases each). The germline V gene has CDR1 SGHNT and CDR2 YYREEE (reference sequence). V was shortened by 9 bases and J by 3 bases, with 24 bases between the two germline ends. This CDR3 is 16 amino acids long.

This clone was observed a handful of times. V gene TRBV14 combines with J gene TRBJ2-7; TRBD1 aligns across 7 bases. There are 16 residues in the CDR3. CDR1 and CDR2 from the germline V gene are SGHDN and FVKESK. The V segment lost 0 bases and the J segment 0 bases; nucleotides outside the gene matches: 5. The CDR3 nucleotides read TGTGCCAGCAGCCAAGAAGACAGGGCTGCCTCCTACGAGCAGTACTTC. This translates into CASSQEDRAASYEQYF.

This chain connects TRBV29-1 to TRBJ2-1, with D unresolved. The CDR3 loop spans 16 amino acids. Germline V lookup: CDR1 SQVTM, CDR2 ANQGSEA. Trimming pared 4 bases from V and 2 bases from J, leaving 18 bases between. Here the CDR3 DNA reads TGCAGCGTTGCCGAATATAAGGTAGGGCCCTACAATGAGCAGTTCTTC. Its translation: CSVAEYKVGPYNEQFF.

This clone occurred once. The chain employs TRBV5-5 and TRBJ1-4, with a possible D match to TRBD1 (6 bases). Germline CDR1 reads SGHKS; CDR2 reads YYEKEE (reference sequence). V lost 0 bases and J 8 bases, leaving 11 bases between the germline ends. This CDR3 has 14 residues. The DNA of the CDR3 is TGTGCCAGCAGCTTGGCAGGGGAAGGGGAAAAACTGTTTTTT. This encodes CASSLAGEGEKLFF. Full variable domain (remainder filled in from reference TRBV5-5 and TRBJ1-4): DAGVTQSPTHLIKTRGQQVTLRCSPISGHKSVSWYQQVLGQGPQFIFQYYEKEERGRGNFPDRFSARQFPNYSSELNVNALLLGDSALYLCASSLAGEGEKLFFGSGTQLSVL.

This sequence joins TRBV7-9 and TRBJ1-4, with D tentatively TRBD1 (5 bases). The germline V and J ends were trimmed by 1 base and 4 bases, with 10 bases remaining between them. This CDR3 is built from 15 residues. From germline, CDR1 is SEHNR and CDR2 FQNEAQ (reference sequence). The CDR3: CASSLGDEGNEKLFF. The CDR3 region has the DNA TGTGCCAGCAGCTTAGGGGACGAGGGTAATGAAAAACTGTTTTTT.

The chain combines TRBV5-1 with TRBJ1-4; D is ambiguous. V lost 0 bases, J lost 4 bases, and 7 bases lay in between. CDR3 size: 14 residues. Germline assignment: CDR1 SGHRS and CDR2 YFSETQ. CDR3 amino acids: CASSLGSFNEKLFF. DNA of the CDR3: TGCGCCAGCAGCTTGGGCAGCTTTAATGAAAAACTGTTTTTT.

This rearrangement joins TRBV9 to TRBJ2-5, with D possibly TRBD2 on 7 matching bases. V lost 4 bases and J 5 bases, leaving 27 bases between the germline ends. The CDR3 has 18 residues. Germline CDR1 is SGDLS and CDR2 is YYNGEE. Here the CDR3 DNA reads TGTGCCAGCAGCCAGGGCGTCAGGGGCGGGAGCCCGGGTGAGACCCAGTACTTC. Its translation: CASSQGVRGGSPGETQYF.

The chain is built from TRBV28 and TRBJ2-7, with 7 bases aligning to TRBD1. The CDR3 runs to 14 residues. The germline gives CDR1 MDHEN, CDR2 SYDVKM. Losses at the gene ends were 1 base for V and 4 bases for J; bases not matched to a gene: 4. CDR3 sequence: CASSLSGQPYEQYF. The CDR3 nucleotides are TGTGCCAGCAGTTTATCGGGACAGCCTTACGAGCAGTACTTC.

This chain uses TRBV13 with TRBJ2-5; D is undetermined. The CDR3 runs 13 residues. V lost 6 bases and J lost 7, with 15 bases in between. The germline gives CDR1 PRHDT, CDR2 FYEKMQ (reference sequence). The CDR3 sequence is CASSLKLPSTQYF. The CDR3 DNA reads TGTGCCAGCAGTCTTAAACTCCCCTCGACCCAGTACTTC.

CDR3 coding DNA: TGTGCCAGTAGTCACAGACTAGCGGGGACCGGGGAGCTGTTTTTT. Protein: CASSHRLAGTGELFF. The chain is built from TRBV19 and TRBJ2-2, with 11 bases matching TRBD2. CDR3 length: 15 amino acids. CDR1 LNHDA and CDR2 SQIVND come from the germline V gene (reference sequence). Trimming at V came to 5 bases and at J to 5 bases, leaving 4 bases not matched to a gene.

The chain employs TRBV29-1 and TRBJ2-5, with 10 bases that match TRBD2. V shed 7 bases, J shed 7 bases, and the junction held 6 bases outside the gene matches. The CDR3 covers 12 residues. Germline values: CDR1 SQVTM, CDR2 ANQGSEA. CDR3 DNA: TGCAGCGGGACTAGCGGTCCGGGGACCCAGTACTTC. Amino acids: CSGTSGPGTQYF.

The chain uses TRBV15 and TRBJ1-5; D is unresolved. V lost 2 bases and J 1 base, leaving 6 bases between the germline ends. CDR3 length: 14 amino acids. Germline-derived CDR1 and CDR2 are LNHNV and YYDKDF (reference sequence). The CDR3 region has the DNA TGTGCCACCAGCAGACCCGGGAGCAATCAGCCCCAGCATTTT. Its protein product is CATSRPGSNQPQHF.

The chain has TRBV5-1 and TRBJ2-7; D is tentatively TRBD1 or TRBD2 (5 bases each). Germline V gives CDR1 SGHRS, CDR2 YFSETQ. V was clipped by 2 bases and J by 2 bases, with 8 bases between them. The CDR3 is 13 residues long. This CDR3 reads CASSFGGTYEQYF. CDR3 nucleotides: TGCGCCAGCAGCTTTGGGGGAACCTACGAGCAGTACTTC.

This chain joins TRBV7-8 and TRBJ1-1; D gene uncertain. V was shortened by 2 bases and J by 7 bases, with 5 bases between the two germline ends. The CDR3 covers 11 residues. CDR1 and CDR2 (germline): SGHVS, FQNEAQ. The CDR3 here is CASSLFNEAFF. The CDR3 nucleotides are TGTGCCAGCAGCTTATTCAATGAAGCTTTCTTT. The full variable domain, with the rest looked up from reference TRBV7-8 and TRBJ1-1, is GAGVSQSPRYKVAKRGQDVALRCDPISGHVSLFWYQQALGQGPEFLTYFQNEAQLDKSGLPSDRFFAERPEGSVSTLKIQRTQQEDSAVYLCASSLFNEAFFGQGTRLTVV.